Presented here are 8 T cell receptor beta chains from one specimen sequenced in a study of cytomegalovirus exposure and HLA in healthy donors. The PCR made use of 60 Vbeta and 13 Jbeta primers. Only in-frame clones appear in the TCRdb table, and some are missing; sequencing was by immunoSEQ multiplex PCR. Of about 74,000 clones detected, 60% to 75% appear once; the ten largest clones hold around 10%. Sequenced sample: PBMCs. These receptors all stem from a middle-aged woman in good health and CMV-seropositive.

The genes are TRBV15 and TRBJ1-4; maybe TRBD1 (5 bases). The germline gives CDR1 LNHNV, CDR2 YYDKDF (reference sequence). The germline V and J ends were trimmed by 0 bases and 8 bases, with 10 bases remaining between them. The CDR3 extends over 14 amino acids. The CDR3 reads CATSRDMGGEKLFF. The CDR3 DNA is TGTGCCACCAGCAGAGATATGGGGGGAGAAAAACTGTTTTTT.

This sequence joins TRBV5-1 and TRBJ2-3; no reliable D call. Germline V lookup: CDR1 SGHRS, CDR2 YFSETQ. The CDR3 loop spans 14 amino acids. Trimming pared 4 bases from V and 4 bases from J, leaving 13 bases between. This chain's CDR3 is CASSPGTHPDTQYF. CDR3 sequence (DNA): TGCGCCAGCAGCCCAGGAACCCACCCAGATACGCAGTATTTT.

The CDR3 bases are TGTGCCAGTAGTGGGGACAGTAGCAATCAGCCCCAGCATTTT. It translates to CASSGDSSNQPQHF. This chain connects TRBV19 to TRBJ1-5, with TRBD1 matching 7 bases. The CDR3 has 14 amino acids. Germline V CDR1 and CDR2: LNHDA, SQIVND (reference sequence). J lost 0 bases, V lost 5 bases, and 1 base had no gene match.

The gene calls are TRBV7-9 and TRBJ2-5; 11 positions agree with TRBD2. CDR1 and CDR2 (germline): SEHNR, FQNEAQ (reference sequence). The CDR3 contains 18 residues. After removal of 3 bases from V and 1 base from J, the junction contained 10 bases not matched to a gene. The CDR3 DNA is TGTGCCAGCAGCTTTCCTCTCAGACTAGCGGGGTCCCAAGAGACCCAGTACTTC. Its protein is CASSFPLRLAGSQETQYF.

The chain uses TRBV5-1 and TRBJ1-4, with a tentative D call TRBD1 (6 bases). CDR3 length: 15 residues. Trimming removed 3 bases at V and 4 bases at J, with 13 bases between. Germline CDR1 reads SGHRS; CDR2 reads YFSETQ. The CDR3 DNA is TGCGCCAGCAGCTCAGGACAGCCGATTAATGAAAAACTGTTTTTT. This codes for CASSSGQPINEKLFF.

The rearrangement links TRBV10-1 to TRBJ2-3; D not certain. Trimming shortened V by 5 bases and J by 12 bases, and 3 bases separated the two germline ends. This CDR3 spans 8 amino acids. CDR1 and CDR2 from the germline V gene are WNHNN and SYGVQD (reference sequence). The CDR3 DNA sequence: TGCGCCAGCAGTTCTCAGTATTTT. Translation: CASSSQYF.

The chain links TRBV5-1 to TRBJ1-4; TRBD1 might be the D (6 bases). This CDR3 is built from 14 residues. The ends were cut back, 4 bases at V and 5 bases at J, with 12 bases in the middle. Germline V gene sequence: CDR1 SGHRS, CDR2 YFSETQ. CDR3 bases: TGCGCCAGCAGCACACAGGGCGGGAATGAAAAACTGTTTTTT. It yields the protein CASSTQGGNEKLFF.

This chain uses TRBV18 with TRBJ1-1; unclear D gene. Germline CDR1 is KGHSH and CDR2 is LQKENI. V gave up 6 bases and J gave up 0 bases, with 11 bases separating them. The CDR3 length is 14 residues. CDR3: CASSLLEVNTEAFF. The CDR3 DNA reads TGTGCCAGCTCGCTCCTGGAGGTGAACACTGAAGCTTTCTTT. The complete variable domain, with remaining parts taken from reference TRBV18 and TRBJ1-1, reads NAGVMQNPRHLVRRRGQEARLRCSPMKGHSHVYWYRQLPEEGLKFMVYLQKENIIDESGMPKERFSAEFPKEGPSILRIQQVVRGDSAAYFCASSLLEVNTEAFFGQGTRLTVV.